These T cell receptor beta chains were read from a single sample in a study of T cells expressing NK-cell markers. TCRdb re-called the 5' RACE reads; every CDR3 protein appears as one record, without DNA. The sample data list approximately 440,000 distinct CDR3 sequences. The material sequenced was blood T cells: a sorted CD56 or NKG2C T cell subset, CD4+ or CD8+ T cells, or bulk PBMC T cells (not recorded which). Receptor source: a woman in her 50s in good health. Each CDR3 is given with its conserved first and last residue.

CDR3 protein: CASSPGYGYTF
J gene: TRBJ1-2
V gene: TRBV3-1

CDR3 protein: CASRGPGLATEAFF
J gene: TRBJ1-1
V gene: TRBV11-2

CDR3 protein: CAISPQLAGDNEQFF
J gene: TRBJ2-1
V gene: TRBV10-3

CDR3 protein: CASSRDPLNQPQHF
J gene: TRBJ1-5
V gene: TRBV19

CDR3 protein: CASSLAGGRAREQFF
J gene: TRBJ2-1
V gene: TRBV7-3

CDR3 protein: CASSFGGGLYEQYF
J gene: TRBJ2-7
V gene: TRBV12-3/TRBV12-4

CDR3 protein: CASGPDVWQREETQYF
J gene: TRBJ2-5
V gene: TRBV12-5

CDR3 protein: CSADKGGSGQPQHF
J gene: TRBJ1-5
V gene: TRBV20-1

CDR3 protein: CASRATGFGQPQHF
J gene: TRBJ1-5
V gene: TRBV6-2/TRBV6-3

CDR3 protein: CASSETTTPWGAFF
J gene: TRBJ1-1
V gene: TRBV6-1

CDR3 protein: CASSSPRTNWDTEAFF
J gene: TRBJ1-1
V gene: TRBV12-3/TRBV12-4

CDR3 protein: CASSPRQGDNSPLHF
J gene: TRBJ1-6
V gene: TRBV7-6

CDR3 protein: CASSPQVSGRTYNEQFF
J gene: TRBJ2-1
V gene: TRBV7-9

CDR3 protein: CASSAMRGEFTDTQYF
J gene: TRBJ2-3
V gene: TRBV9

CDR3 protein: CSVEVVGYEQYF
J gene: TRBJ2-7
V gene: TRBV29-1

CDR3 protein: CASSLSPGSNEQFF
J gene: TRBJ2-1
V gene: TRBV7-3

CDR3 protein: CASSFTGPEDAFF
J gene: TRBJ1-1
V gene: TRBV5-1

CDR3 protein: CASSESGPGAQHF
J gene: TRBJ1-5
V gene: TRBV25-1

CDR3 protein: CASSPGDSYQPQHF
J gene: TRBJ1-5
V gene: TRBV5-1

CDR3 protein: CSAALAGQETQYF
J gene: TRBJ2-5
V gene: TRBV20-1

CDR3 protein: CASSEVWGANEKLFF
J gene: TRBJ1-4
V gene: TRBV25-1

CDR3 protein: CASSIEAGNKDQPQHF
J gene: TRBJ1-5
V gene: TRBV19